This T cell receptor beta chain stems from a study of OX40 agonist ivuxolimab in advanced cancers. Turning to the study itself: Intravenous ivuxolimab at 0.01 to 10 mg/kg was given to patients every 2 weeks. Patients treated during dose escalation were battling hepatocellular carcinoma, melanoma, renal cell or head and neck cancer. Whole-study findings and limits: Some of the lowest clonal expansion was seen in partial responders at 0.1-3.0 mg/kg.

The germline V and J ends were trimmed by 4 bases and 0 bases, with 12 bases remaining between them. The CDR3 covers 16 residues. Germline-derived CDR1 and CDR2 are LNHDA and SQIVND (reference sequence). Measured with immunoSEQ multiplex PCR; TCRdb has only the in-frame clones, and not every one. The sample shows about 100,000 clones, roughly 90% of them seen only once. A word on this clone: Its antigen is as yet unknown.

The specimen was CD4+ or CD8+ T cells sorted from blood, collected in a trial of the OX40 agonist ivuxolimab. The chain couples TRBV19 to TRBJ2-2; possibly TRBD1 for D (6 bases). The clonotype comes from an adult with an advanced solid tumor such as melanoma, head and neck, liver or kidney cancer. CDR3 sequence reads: CASSTGQPPNTGELFF. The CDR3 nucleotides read TGTGCCAGTAGTACAGGACAGCCGCCGAACACCGGGGAGCTGTTTTTT.